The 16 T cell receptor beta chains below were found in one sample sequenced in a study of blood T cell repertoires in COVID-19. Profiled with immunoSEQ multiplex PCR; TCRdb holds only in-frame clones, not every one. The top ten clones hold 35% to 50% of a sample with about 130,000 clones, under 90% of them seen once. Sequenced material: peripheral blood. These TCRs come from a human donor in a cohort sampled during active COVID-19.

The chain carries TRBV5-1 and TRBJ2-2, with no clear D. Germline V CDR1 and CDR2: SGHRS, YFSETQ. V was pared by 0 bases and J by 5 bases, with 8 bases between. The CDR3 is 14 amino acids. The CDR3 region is CASSLDPQTGELFF. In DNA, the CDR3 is TGCGCCAGCAGCTTGGACCCCCAGACCGGGGAGCTGTTTTTT.

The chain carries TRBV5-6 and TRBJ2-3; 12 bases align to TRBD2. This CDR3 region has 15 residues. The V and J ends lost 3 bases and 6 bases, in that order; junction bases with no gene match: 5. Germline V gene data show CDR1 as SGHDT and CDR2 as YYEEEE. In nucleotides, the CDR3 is TGTGCCAGCAGCTCAGGACTAGCGGGGTATGATACGCAGTATTTT. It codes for CASSSGLAGYDTQYF.

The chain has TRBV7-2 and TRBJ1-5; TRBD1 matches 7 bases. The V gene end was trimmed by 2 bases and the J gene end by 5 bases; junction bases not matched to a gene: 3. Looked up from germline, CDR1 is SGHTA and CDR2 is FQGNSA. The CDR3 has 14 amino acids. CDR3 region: CASSLTGVHQPQHF. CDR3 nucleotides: TGTGCCAGCAGCTTAACAGGGGTACATCAGCCCCAGCATTTT.

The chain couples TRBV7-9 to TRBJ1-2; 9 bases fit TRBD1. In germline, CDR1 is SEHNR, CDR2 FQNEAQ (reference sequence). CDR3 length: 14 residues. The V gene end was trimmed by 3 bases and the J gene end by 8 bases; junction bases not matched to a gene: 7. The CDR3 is CASSFIQGAYGYTF. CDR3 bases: TGTGCCAGCAGCTTCATACAGGGGGCGTACGGCTACACCTTC.

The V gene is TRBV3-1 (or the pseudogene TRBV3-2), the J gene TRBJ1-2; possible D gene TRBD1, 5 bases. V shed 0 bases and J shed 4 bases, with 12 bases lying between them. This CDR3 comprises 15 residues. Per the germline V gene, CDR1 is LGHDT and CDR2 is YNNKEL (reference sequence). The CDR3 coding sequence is TGTGCCAGCAGCCAAGAAGGGAGGGGCCTCTATGGCTACACCTTC. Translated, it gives CASSQEGRGLYGYTF.

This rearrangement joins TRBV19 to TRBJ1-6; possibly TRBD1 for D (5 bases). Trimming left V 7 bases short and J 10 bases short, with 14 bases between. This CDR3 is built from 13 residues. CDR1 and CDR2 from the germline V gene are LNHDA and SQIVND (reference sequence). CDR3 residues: CASTQDIRSPLHF. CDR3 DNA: TGTGCCAGTACACAGGACATTCGATCACCCCTCCACTTT.

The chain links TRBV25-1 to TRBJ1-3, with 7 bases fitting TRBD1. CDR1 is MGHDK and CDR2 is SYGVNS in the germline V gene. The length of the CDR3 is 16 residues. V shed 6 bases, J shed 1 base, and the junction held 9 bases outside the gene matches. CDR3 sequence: CASRGQPSNSGNTIYF. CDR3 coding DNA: TGTGCCAGCAGGGGACAGCCCTCTAATTCTGGAAACACCATATATTTT.

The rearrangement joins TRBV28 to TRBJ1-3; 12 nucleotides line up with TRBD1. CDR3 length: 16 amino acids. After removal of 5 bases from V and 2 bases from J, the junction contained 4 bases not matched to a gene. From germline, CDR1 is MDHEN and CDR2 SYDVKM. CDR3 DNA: TGTGCCAGCAGTGCAGGGGACAGGGGGCCTGGAAACACCATATATTTT. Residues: CASSAGDRGPGNTIYF.

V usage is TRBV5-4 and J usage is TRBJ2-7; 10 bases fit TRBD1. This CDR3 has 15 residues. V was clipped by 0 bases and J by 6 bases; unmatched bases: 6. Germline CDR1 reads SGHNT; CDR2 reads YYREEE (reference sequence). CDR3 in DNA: TGTGCCAGCAGCTTGGCCGGGACAGGGGCCCCCGAGCAGTACTTC. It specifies CASSLAGTGAPEQYF.

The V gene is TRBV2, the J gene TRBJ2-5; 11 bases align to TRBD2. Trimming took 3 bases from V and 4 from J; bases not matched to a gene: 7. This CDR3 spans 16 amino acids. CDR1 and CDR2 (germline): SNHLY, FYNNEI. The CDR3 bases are TGTGCCAGCAGTGACCTACTAGCGGGGGTGGGAGAGACCCAGTACTTC. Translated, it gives CASSDLLAGVGETQYF.

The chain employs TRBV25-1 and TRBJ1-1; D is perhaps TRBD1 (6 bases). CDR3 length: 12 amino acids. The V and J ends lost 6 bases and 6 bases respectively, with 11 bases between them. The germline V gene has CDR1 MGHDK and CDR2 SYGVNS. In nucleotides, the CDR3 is TGTGCCAGCAGGCAGAGGGGGTCTGAAGCTTTCTTT. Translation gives CASRQRGSEAFF.

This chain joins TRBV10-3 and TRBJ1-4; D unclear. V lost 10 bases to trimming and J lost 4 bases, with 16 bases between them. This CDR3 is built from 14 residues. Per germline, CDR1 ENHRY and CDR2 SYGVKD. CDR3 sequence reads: CATSSQLDNEKLFF. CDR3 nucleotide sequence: TGTGCCACCAGCTCACAGCTCGATAATGAAAAACTGTTTTTT.

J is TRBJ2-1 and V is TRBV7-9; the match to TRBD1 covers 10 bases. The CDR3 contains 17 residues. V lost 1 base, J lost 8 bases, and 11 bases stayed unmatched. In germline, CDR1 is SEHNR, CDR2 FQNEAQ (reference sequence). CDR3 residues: CASSLVVGTGAYDEQFF. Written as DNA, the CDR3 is TGTGCCAGCAGCTTAGTCGTGGGGACAGGGGCGTACGATGAGCAGTTCTTC.

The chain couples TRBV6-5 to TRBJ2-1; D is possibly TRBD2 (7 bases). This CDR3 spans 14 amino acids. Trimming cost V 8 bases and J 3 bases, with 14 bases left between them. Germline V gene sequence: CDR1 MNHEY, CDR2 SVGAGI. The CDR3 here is CASRGGGLYNEQFF. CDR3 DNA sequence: TGTGCCAGCCGAGGGGGGGGGCTCTACAATGAGCAGTTCTTC.

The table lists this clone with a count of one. CDR3 residues: CASSPGQFGYTF. CDR3 nucleotide sequence: TGTGCCAGCAGCCCCGGACAGTTTGGCTACACCTTC. The chain carries TRBV6-2 or TRBV6-3 and TRBJ1-2; TRBD1 is a possible D gene (6 bases). V lost 6 bases and J lost 7, with 12 bases in between. This CDR3 region has 12 residues. Germline V gives CDR1 MNHEY, CDR2 SVGEGT.

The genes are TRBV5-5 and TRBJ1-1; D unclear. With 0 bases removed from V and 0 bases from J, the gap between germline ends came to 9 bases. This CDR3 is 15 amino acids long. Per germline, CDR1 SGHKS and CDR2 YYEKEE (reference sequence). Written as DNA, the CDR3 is TGTGCCAGCAGCTTGGCGTCCTCTATGAACACTGAAGCTTTCTTT. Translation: CASSLASSMNTEAFF.